This T cell receptor (beta chain) was sequenced in a study of shared clonotypes between healthy human individuals. On sorted subsets, replicate PCRs used roughly 220 ng DNA, or about 30,000 T cell genomes. The method was immunoSEQ multiplex PCR; TCRdb's version includes in-frame clones alone and lacks a portion of them. The sample contains 2 million to 2.5 million clones, nearly 97% of which appear only once. Study-wide results and caveats: Naive CD4 clonotype sharing across several donors was roughly 5%. Rarefaction gave evidence that sorted-subset sequencing remained incomplete despite large depth. Generally, estimated richness proved larger in naive subsets than it did in memory subsets.

V gave up 0 bases and J gave up 4 bases, with 15 bases separating them. From germline, CDR1 is LNHNV and CDR2 YYDKDF (reference sequence). The CDR3 length is 16 residues. Note on this clone: Antigen: not known.

The rearrangement uses TRBV15 and TRBJ1-2; D not resolved. The sequence came from a man in his late teens or twenties in good health. The sequenced sample was naive CD4+ T cells sorted from blood. Subset described: CD45RA+ positively selected. CDR3 nucleotides: TGTGCCACCAGCAGAGAAGGTTGGACTCCAGGCTATGGCTACACCTTC. Translation: CATSREGWTPGYGYTF.